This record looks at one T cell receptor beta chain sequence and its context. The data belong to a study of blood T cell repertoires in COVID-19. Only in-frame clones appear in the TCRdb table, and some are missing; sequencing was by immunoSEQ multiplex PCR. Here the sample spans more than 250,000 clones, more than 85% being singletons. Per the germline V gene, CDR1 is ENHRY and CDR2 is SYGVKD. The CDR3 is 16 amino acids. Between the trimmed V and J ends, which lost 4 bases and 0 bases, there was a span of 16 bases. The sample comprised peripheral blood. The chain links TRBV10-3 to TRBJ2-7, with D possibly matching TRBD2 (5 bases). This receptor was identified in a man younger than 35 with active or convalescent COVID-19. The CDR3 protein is CAISGAPGFSSYEQYF. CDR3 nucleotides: TGTGCCATCAGTGGCGCGCCGGGGTTCAGCTCCTACGAGCAGTACTTC.